These 21 T cell receptor beta chains were sequenced from one sample in a study of blood T cells in healthy people across ages. A sample-barcoded 5' primer and a J-beta primer mix were used in a second PCR of about 6 to 12 cycles. TCRdb analysed the 5' RACE reads with MiXCR anew, one entry per CDR3 protein. The data show 750,000 to 850,000 distinct CDR3 sequences, around 25% seen once. These data are also associated with another study on T cells of mothers and their children.

The source material was blood. These receptors were obtained from a boy between 5 and 17 years old in good health.

The rearrangement uses TRBV7-8 and TRBJ1-5, with 10 bases matching TRBD1. This CDR3 is 15 amino acids long. The junction had 5 bases not matched to a gene; V was cut back by 5 bases and J by 4 bases. Per germline, CDR1 SGHVS and CDR2 FQNEAQ. The DNA of the CDR3 is TGTGCCAGCAGCCCGGACAGGGGGAAAAATCAGCCCCAGCATTTT. It is translated as CASSPDRGKNQPQHF.

The chain carries TRBV9 and TRBJ2-1; no clear D gene. The germline V gene encodes CDR1 SGDLS and CDR2 YYNGEE. Trimming pared 1 base from V and 4 bases from J, leaving 9 bases between. This CDR3 contains 14 residues. The CDR3 reads CASSVMGQYNEQFF. The CDR3 DNA reads TGTGCCAGCAGCGTAATGGGTCAGTACAATGAGCAGTTCTTC.

The chain employs TRBV29-1 and TRBJ2-3, with TRBD1 identical over 8 bases. This CDR3 is built from 14 residues. V gave up 7 bases and J gave up 1 base; unmatched junction bases: 7. CDR1 is SQVTM and CDR2 is ANQGSEA in the germline V gene. In nucleotides, the CDR3 is TGCAGCGGAGCAGGGGGCTCAGGCACAGATACGCAGTATTTT. Translation: CSGAGGSGTDTQYF.

This chain links TRBV28 with TRBJ2-5, with 11 bases identical to TRBD1. The CDR3 has 16 residues. Germline CDR1 reads MDHEN; CDR2 reads SYDVKM. The V and J ends lost 5 bases and 1 base, in that order; junction bases with no gene match: 6. The CDR3 region has the DNA TGTGCCAGCAGTGACCGGACAGGGGGCCTCCAAGAGACCCAGTACTTC. This encodes CASSDRTGGLQETQYF.

This clonotype was picked up a small number of times. J is TRBJ1-2 and V is TRBV20-1; D uncertain. CDR1 DFQATT and CDR2 SNEGSKA come from the germline V gene (reference sequence). The CDR3 covers 12 residues. The V gene lost 4 bases and the J gene lost 2 bases, with 8 bases spanning the gap. The DNA of the CDR3 is TGCAGTGCTATTTCGACCAACTATGGCTACACCTTC. Translating gives CSAISTNYGYTF.

Only a few counts were recorded for this clonotype. The chain joins TRBV20-1 to TRBJ2-1; perhaps TRBD2 as D (6 bases). Germline assignment: CDR1 DFQATT and CDR2 SNEGSKA (reference sequence). CDR3 length equals 14 residues. Trimming removed 4 bases at V and 2 bases at J, with 12 bases between. CDR3 loop: CSAISGGAYNEQFF. The CDR3 DNA reads TGCAGTGCTATTAGCGGTGGGGCCTACAATGAGCAGTTCTTC.

This clonotype was seen more than once but under ten times. The chain uses TRBV5-1 and TRBJ2-4; the D call may be TRBD1 or TRBD2 (5 bases each). V was clipped by 3 bases and J by 0 bases, with 13 bases between them. This CDR3 has 16 residues. The germline V gene has CDR1 SGHRS and CDR2 YFSETQ. CDR3 amino acids: CASSSTAGTAKNIQYF. For the CDR3, the DNA is TGCGCCAGCAGCTCCACCGCCGGGACAGCCAAAAACATTCAGTACTTC.

This clonotype was counted a few times. The chain recombines TRBV28 with TRBJ2-5; tentatively, D is TRBD1 (6 bases). The CDR3 length is 16 residues. Between the trimmed V and J ends, which lost 4 bases and 0 bases, there was a span of 15 bases. Germline CDR1 and CDR2: MDHEN and SYDVKM. The CDR3 protein is CASSSPGQRNQETQYF. DNA for the CDR3: TGTGCCAGCAGTTCCCCGGGACAAAGAAACCAAGAGACCCAGTACTTC. The complete variable domain, with remaining parts taken from reference TRBV28 and TRBJ2-5, reads DVKVTQSSRYLVKRTGEKVFLECVQDMDHENMFWYRQDPGLGLRLIYFSYDVKMKEKGDIPEGYSVSREKKERFSLILESASTNQTSMYLCASSSPGQRNQETQYFGPGTRLLVL.

This clonotype was counted a few times. The CDR3 DNA sequence: TGTGCCAGCAGTTTAAAGGGGACTAGCGGCCCCTACAATGAGCAGTTCTTC. Its protein product is CASSLKGTSGPYNEQFF. V usage is TRBV12-3 or TRBV12-4 and J usage is TRBJ2-1, with TRBD2 matching 11 bases. CDR3 length equals 17 residues. V trimming: 2 bases; J trimming: 2 bases; junction bases outside the gene matches: 5.

As to this clonotype: At one end the junction does not follow the germline gene, possibly because of a read error. The J gene is TRBJ1-2, the V gene TRBV28; unclear D gene. This CDR3 has 13 amino acids. CDR1 is MDHEN, CDR2 SYDVKM, per germline. CDR3 residues: CASRLNRFNGCTF. The DNA of the CDR3 is TGTGCCAGCAGACTGAATCGGTTTAATGGCTGCACCTTC.

The V call is TRBV9, the J call TRBJ1-5, with D hard to call. Trimming pared 4 bases from V and 2 bases from J, leaving 7 bases between. Germline V gene data show CDR1 as SGDLS and CDR2 as YYNGEE. This CDR3 comprises 13 residues. The CDR3 reads CASSPWGNQPQHF. CDR3 nucleotide sequence: TGTGCCAGCAGCCCCTGGGGCAATCAGCCCCAGCATTTT.

Concerning this clonotype itself: This clone may be a read error of a much larger clone one base away. The chain employs TRBV2 and TRBJ2-3, with TRBD1 identical over 7 bases. J lost 0 bases, V lost 5 bases, and 5 bases had no gene match. Germline lookup yields CDR1 SNHLY and CDR2 FYNNEI. The CDR3 is made up of 15 amino acids. The CDR3 nucleotides read TGTGCCAGCAGTCCCGGGACAGTGAGCACAGATACGCAGTATTTT. It encodes CASSPGTVSTDTQYF.

The chain is built from TRBV5-1 and TRBJ2-1, with 9 nucleotides matching TRBD2. Losses at the gene ends were 4 bases for V and 7 bases for J; bases not matched to a gene: 9. The germline CDR1 and CDR2 sequences are SGHRS and YFSETQ. The CDR3 contains 15 residues. CDR3 coding DNA: TGCGCCAGCAGCCCCGTAGCGGGAGAGGGGAATGAGCAGTTCTTC. It yields the protein CASSPVAGEGNEQFF.

The sample holds a few counts of this clonotype. This chain uses TRBV20-1 with TRBJ1-4; D is unclear. Germline loops: CDR1 DFQATT, CDR2 SNEGSKA (reference sequence). The CDR3 consists of 16 residues. Between the trimmed V and J ends, which lost 3 bases and 0 bases, there was a span of 14 bases. CDR3 nucleotides: TGCAGTGCTAGGGAAAGAAGAGCATCAACTAATGAAAAACTGTTTTTT. This codes for CSARERRASTNEKLFF.

This clonotype came up a few times. The rearrangement uses TRBV12-3 or TRBV12-4 and TRBJ2-5; no clear D. Trimming shortened V by 6 bases and J by 5 bases, and 16 bases separated the two germline ends. CDR3 length equals 14 residues. CDR3 sequence: CASRRTDTPETQYF. As DNA, the CDR3 is TGTGCCAGCAGACGAACAGACACCCCGGAGACCCAGTACTTC.

This clonotype showed up just a few times. The DNA for the CDR3 is TGCGCCAGCAGCCAAGGGACAGGGGGGGATTACAGGTCCCAGTACTTC. This gives the protein CASSQGTGGDYRSQYF. The V and J genes are TRBV4-1 and TRBJ2-5; 10 bases line up with TRBD1. V lost 1 base to trimming and J lost 9 bases; unmatched junction nucleotides: 11. CDR3 length equals 16 residues. Germline CDR1 and CDR2: MGHRA and YSYEKL.

On this clonotype: One junction end does not reproduce the germline sequence, and a read error may be involved. V is TRBV12-3 or TRBV12-4 and J is TRBJ2-1; the D is unclear. There are 12 residues in the CDR3. The CDR3 DNA follows: TGTGCCCGCAGTTTCTCAAACAATGAGCAGTTCTTC. Protein: CARSFSNNEQFF.

This chain joins TRBV19 and TRBJ2-4; 7 nucleotides agree with TRBD2. Germline V gives CDR1 LNHDA, CDR2 SQIVND (reference sequence). J lost 7 bases, V lost 6 bases, and 6 bases had no gene match. The CDR3 totals 13 residues. The DNA for the CDR3 is TGTGCCAGTAGCACGAGGGAGGGGAACATTCAGTACTTC. Its protein is CASSTREGNIQYF.

This clonotype has just a few counts. The chain carries TRBV3-1 and TRBJ2-1; no definite D call. V dropped 5 bases and J dropped 15 bases, with 20 bases sitting between them. Per the germline V gene, CDR1 is LGHDT and CDR2 is YNNKEL (reference sequence). This CDR3 contains 13 residues. CDR3 residues: CASSLTGPHLRFF. Written as DNA, the CDR3 is TGTGCCAGCAGCTTAACCGGGCCCCATCTTCGGTTCTTC.

The rearrangement links TRBV7-2 to TRBJ2-1; tentatively, D is TRBD2 (6 bases). Per the germline V gene, CDR1 is SGHTA and CDR2 is FQGNSA. Trimming cost V 5 bases and J 4 bases, with 15 bases left between them. The CDR3 is 15 residues long. This CDR3 is CASSPGASAYNEQFF. The CDR3 bases are TGTGCCAGCAGCCCCGGGGCTAGCGCATACAATGAGCAGTTCTTC.

This clonotype occurred a few times. V and J are TRBV15 and TRBJ1-3, with TRBD1 matching over 8 bases. Trimming cost V 8 bases and J 0 bases; bases outside gene matches: 9. CDR1 is LNHNV and CDR2 is YYDKDF in the germline V gene (reference sequence). The CDR3 is 16 amino acids. The chain's CDR3 is CATGQGGVYSGNTIYF. In DNA form, the CDR3 reads TGTGCCACCGGACAGGGTGGAGTTTACTCTGGAAACACCATATATTTT.